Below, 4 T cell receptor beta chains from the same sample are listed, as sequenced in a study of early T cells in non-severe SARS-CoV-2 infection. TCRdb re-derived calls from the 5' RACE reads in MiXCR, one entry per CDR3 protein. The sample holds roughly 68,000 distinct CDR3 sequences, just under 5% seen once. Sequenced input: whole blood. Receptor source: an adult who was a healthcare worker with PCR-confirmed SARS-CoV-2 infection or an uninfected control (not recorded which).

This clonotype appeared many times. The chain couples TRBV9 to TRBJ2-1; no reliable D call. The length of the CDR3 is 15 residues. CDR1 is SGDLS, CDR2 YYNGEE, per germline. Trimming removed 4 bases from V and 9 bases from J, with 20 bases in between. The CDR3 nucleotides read TGTGCCAGCAGCCCCCATAACAGCCCCTTAAGTGAGCAGTTCTTC. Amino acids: CASSPHNSPLSEQFF.

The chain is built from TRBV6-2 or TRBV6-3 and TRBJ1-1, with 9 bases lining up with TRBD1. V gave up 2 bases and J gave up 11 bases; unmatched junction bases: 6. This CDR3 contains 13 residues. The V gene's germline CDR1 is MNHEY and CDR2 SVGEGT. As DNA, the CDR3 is TGTGCCAGCAGTTACGGGACAGGGCTTGTCGCTTTCTTT. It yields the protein CASSYGTGLVAFF.

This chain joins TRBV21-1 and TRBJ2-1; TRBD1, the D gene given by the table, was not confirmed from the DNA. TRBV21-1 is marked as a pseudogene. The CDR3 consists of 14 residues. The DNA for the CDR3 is TGTGCCAGCACGCCGACAGGGGTGTGCAATGAGCAGTTCTTC. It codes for CASTPTGVCNEQFF.

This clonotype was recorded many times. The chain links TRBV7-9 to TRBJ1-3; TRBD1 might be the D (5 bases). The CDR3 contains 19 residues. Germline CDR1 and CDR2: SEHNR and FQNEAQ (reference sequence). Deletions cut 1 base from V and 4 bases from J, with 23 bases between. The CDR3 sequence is CASSLVRVNQGVRGNTIYF. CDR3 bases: TGTGCCAGCAGCTTAGTTCGGGTCAATCAGGGTGTTCGCGGAAACACCATATATTTT.